Listed below are T cell receptor beta chains from one sample, sequenced in a study of blood T cell repertoires in COVID-19. Assay: immunoSEQ multiplex PCR; the TCRdb copy retains only in-frame clones and omits some. Of 200,000 to 250,000 clones listed, more than 60% are singletons. The source material was peripheral blood. Receptor source: a woman in her thirties or forties with active or convalescent COVID-19. Both conserved end residues are part of each CDR3. Each record gives: clone size, J gene, V gene, D gene, CDR3 protein, CDR3 DNA. The D gene is left open where the match is weak. Clone size is shown for a subset of rows, as once, few, many or a class of expanded clone.

-,TRBJ1-5,TRBV7-2,-,CASSAGGGSNQPQHF,TGTGCCAGCAGCGCTGGTGGGGGGAGCAATCAGCCCCAGCATTTT
-,TRBJ2-1,TRBV28,TRBD2,CASSLSTSGGIEQFF,TGTGCCAGCAGTTTAAGTACTAGCGGGGGGATTGAGCAGTTCTTC
-,TRBJ2-2,TRBV3-1/TRBV3-2,TRBD2,CASSHRSRGANTGELFF,TGTGCCAGCAGCCACCGGTCCCGGGGGGCGAACACCGGGGAGCTGTTTTTT
-,TRBJ2-5,TRBV2,TRBD1,CASRGTGRRGTQYF,TGTGCCAGCCGGGGGACAGGACGCCGCGGGACCCAGTACTTC
-,TRBJ1-1,TRBV29-1,-,CSVVTTGRVGAFF,TGCAGCGTTGTAACCACAGGGCGGGTGGGAGCTTTCTTT
-,TRBJ2-1,TRBV3-1/TRBV3-2,TRBD2,CASSQVAGGRNEQFF,TGTGCCAGCAGCCAAGTAGCGGGGGGGCGTAATGAGCAGTTCTTC
-,TRBJ2-5,TRBV5-1,-,CASSSQAETQYF,TGCGCCAGCAGCTCTCAGGCAGAGACCCAGTACTTC
once,TRBJ2-5,TRBV7-9,-,CASGWQGRGETQYF,TGTGCCAGCGGCTGGCAGGGGAGAGGAGAGACCCAGTACTTC
-,TRBJ2-3,TRBV27,-,CASSFAGDTQYF,TGTGCCAGCAGTTTTGCAGGGGATACGCAGTATTTT
-,TRBJ2-3,TRBV25-1,TRBD2,CASSAFSGGPTDTQYF,TGTGCCAGCAGTGCTTTTAGCGGGGGACCCACAGATACGCAGTATTTT
-,TRBJ1-6,TRBV5-1,-,CASGDTANSPLHF,TGCGCCAGCGGGGACACAGCTAATTCACCCCTCCACTTT
-,TRBJ2-3,TRBV30,-,CAWSVTRSTDTQYF,TGTGCCTGGAGTGTCACCAGGAGCACAGATACGCAGTATTTT
-,TRBJ2-3,TRBV7-3,TRBD2,CASSLQAGFTDTQYF,TGTGCCAGCAGCCTCCAAGCGGGGTTCACAGATACGCAGTATTTT
-,TRBJ1-1,TRBV5-4,-,CASSLYGAPPSAFF,TGTGCCAGCAGCTTGTATGGGGCCCCACCTTCAGCTTTCTTT
-,TRBJ2-1,TRBV28,TRBD2,CASSLSGGGSDEQFF,TGTGCCAGCAGTTTAAGCGGGGGAGGGAGTGATGAGCAGTTCTTC
-,TRBJ1-6,TRBV5-4,-,CASSESPGHDSPLHF,TGTGCCAGCAGCGAGAGCCCGGGACACGATTCACCCCTCCACTTT
-,TRBJ1-5,TRBV5-6,TRBD1,CASTKGQGPSEPQHF,TGTGCCAGCACCAAAGGACAGGGGCCGAGCGAGCCCCAGCATTTT
once,TRBJ1-2,TRBV6-5,TRBD1,CASSSGTEYGYTF,TGTGCCAGCAGTTCCGGGACAGAATATGGCTACACCTTC
-,TRBJ2-2,TRBV5-1,-,CASSPEFTGELFF,TGCGCCAGCAGCCCCGAGTTTACCGGGGAGCTGTTTTTT
once,TRBJ2-1,TRBV9,TRBD2,CASSGSGGQFF,TGTGCCAGCAGCGGTAGCGGGGGGCAGTTCTTC
many,TRBJ1-5,TRBV4-1,TRBD1,CASSQAPYRGINQPQHF,TGCGCCAGCAGCCAGGCACCCTACAGGGGAATCAATCAGCCCCAGCATTTT
-,TRBJ2-2,TRBV10-1,TRBD1,CASSDQGQGSSTGELFF,TGCGCCAGCAGTGATCAAGGACAGGGAAGTAGCACCGGGGAGCTGTTTTTT
-,TRBJ2-1,TRBV19,-,CASSPGGGLGDNEQFF,TGTGCCAGTAGTCCTGGGGGCGGACTAGGTGACAATGAGCAGTTCTTC
-,TRBJ2-2,TRBV6-4,-,CASSDDTNTGELFF,TGTGCCAGCAGTGACGACACGAACACCGGGGAGCTGTTTTTT
-,TRBJ2-2,TRBV5-1,-,CASSLVSGPNTGELFF,TGCGCCAGCAGCTTGGTGTCAGGTCCGAACACCGGGGAGCTGTTTTTT
-,TRBJ2-7,TRBV7-9,-,CASSTFYEQYF,TGTGCCAGCAGCACTTTCTACGAGCAGTACTTC
-,TRBJ1-5,TRBV19,TRBD1,CASSIVTGGGQPQHF,TGTGCCAGTAGTATAGTAACAGGGGGGGGTCAGCCCCAGCATTTT
-,TRBJ1-1,TRBV11-2,-,CASSLRVGEAFF,TGTGCCAGCAGCCTGAGGGTGGGGGAAGCTTTCTTT
-,TRBJ2-7,TRBV5-6,TRBD1,CASSRQGEQYF,TGTGCCAGCAGCAGACAGGGCGAGCAGTACTTC
-,TRBJ1-1,TRBV18,TRBD1,CASSPPLRQGEAFF,TGTGCCAGCTCACCACCATTGAGGCAGGGGGAGGCTTTCTTT
-,TRBJ2-1,TRBV7-9,-,CASSLAQAAGEQFF,TGTGCCAGCAGCTTAGCGCAGGCAGCCGGTGAGCAGTTCTTC
-,TRBJ1-5,TRBV6-6,-,CASSPGSNQPQHF,TGTGCCAGCAGCCCCGGTAGCAATCAGCCCCAGCATTTT
-,TRBJ2-2,TRBV5-1,-,CASSLVRGGNTGELFF,TGCGCCAGCAGCTTGGTTAGAGGGGGGAACACCGGGGAGCTGTTTTTT
-,TRBJ1-1,TRBV6-5,TRBD1,CATEPDRGRTTEAFF,TGTGCCACCGAGCCCGACAGGGGCCGGACCACTGAAGCTTTCTTT
-,TRBJ2-5,TRBV2,TRBD1,CASGQGRETQYF,TGTGCCAGCGGACAGGGGAGAGAGACCCAGTACTTC
-,TRBJ2-6,TRBV5-1,TRBD1,CASSSLTGGVGGANVLTF,TGCGCCAGCAGCTCGCTGACAGGGGGCGTCGGTGGGGCCAACGTCCTGACTTTC
few,TRBJ1-5,TRBV7-9,-,CASSLGLQPQHF,TGTGCCAGCAGCTTAGGTCTTCAGCCCCAGCATTTT
-,TRBJ1-1,TRBV5-1,TRBD1,CASSLGQGDGTEAFF,TGCGCCAGCAGCTTGGGACAGGGGGATGGCACTGAAGCTTTCTTT
few,TRBJ1-2,TRBV14,-,CASSHLGREDGYTF,TGTGCCAGCAGCCACCTCGGGAGAGAGGATGGCTACACCTTC
-,TRBJ1-4,TRBV2,-,CATQGSREKLFF,TGTGCCACTCAGGGGTCTAGAGAAAAACTGTTTTTT
once,TRBJ1-2,TRBV6-2/TRBV6-3,TRBD1,CASSAGTGRLFDGYTF,TGTGCCAGCAGCGCCGGGACAGGGAGATTGTTTGATGGCTACACCTTC
-,TRBJ2-5,TRBV13,-,CASSLGSARETQYF,TGTGCCAGCAGCTTAGGCTCCGCTCGGGAGACCCAGTACTTC
-,TRBJ1-2,TRBV15,-,CATSRERDFYGYTF,TGTGCCACCAGCAGAGAACGGGACTTCTATGGCTACACCTTC
-,TRBJ1-1,TRBV10-1,-,CASSESGNTEAFF,TGCGCCAGCAGTGAAAGCGGGAACACTGAAGCTTTCTTT
-,TRBJ1-1,TRBV2,-,CASSEFSSGTEAFF,TGTGCCAGCAGTGAATTTTCTTCGGGCACTGAAGCTTTCTTT
-,TRBJ1-6,TRBV28,-,CASSLSSEVPYNSPLHF,TGTGCCAGCAGCTTAAGCTCCGAGGTACCCTATAATTCACCCCTCCACTTT
few,TRBJ2-3,TRBV13,TRBD1,CASSLDFRGQGRGDTQYF,TGTGCCAGCAGCTTAGACTTTAGGGGACAGGGGAGAGGAGATACGCAGTATTTT
few,TRBJ2-4,TRBV7-3,-,CASSLSGGGNDNIQYF,TGTGCCAGCAGCTTAAGCGGCGGGGGCAACGATAACATTCAGTACTTC
-,TRBJ1-6,TRBV7-2,-,CASSFLGSLSYNSPLHF,TGTGCCAGCAGCTTCCTAGGCAGCCTCTCCTATAATTCACCCCTCCACTTT
-,TRBJ1-4,TRBV18,TRBD1,CASSGTGGEKLFF,TGTGCCAGCTCAGGGACAGGAGGAGAAAAACTGTTTTTT